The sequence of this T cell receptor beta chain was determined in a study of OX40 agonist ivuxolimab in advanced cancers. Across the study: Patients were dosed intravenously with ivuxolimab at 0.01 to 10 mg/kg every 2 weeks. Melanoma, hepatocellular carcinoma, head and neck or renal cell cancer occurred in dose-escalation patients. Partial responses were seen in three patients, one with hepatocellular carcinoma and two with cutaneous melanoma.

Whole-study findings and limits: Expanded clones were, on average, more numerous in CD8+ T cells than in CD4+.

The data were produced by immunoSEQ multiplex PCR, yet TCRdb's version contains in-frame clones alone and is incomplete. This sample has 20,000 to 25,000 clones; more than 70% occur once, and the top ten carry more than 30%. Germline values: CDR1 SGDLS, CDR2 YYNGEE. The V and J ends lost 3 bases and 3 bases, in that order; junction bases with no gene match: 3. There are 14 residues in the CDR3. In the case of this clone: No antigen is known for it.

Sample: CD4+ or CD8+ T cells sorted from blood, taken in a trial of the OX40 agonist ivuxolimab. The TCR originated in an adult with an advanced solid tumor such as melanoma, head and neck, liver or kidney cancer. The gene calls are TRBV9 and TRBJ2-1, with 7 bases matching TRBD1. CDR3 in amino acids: CASSAWDSYNEQFF. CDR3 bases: TGTGCCAGCAGCGCCTGGGACAGCTACAATGAGCAGTTCTTC.